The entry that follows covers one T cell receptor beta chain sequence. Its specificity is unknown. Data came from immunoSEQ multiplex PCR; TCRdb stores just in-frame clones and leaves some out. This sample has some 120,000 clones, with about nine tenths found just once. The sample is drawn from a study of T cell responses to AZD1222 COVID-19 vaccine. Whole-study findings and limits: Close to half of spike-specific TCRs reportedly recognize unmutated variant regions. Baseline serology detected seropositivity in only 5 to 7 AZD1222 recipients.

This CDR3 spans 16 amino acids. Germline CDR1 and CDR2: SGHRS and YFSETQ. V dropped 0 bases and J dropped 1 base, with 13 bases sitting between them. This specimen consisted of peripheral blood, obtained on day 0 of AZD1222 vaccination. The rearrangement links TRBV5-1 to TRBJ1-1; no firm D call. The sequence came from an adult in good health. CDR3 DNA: TGCGCCAGCAGCTTGGACGGAGCCAGTGCGAACACTGAAGCTTTCTTT. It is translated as CASSLDGASANTEAFF. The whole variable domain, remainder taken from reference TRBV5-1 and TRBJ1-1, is KAGVTQTPRYLIKTRGQQVTLSCSPISGHRSVSWYQQTPGQGLQFLFEYFSETQRNKGNFPGRFSGRQFSNSRSEMNVSTLELGDSALYLCASSLDGASANTEAFFGQGTRLTVV.